What follows are 20 T cell receptor beta chains derived from one specimen sequenced in a study of cytomegalovirus exposure and HLA in healthy donors. With 60 Vbeta and 13 Jbeta primers, the PCR was carried out. TCRdb's copy holds only in-frame clones and misses some; the assay was immunoSEQ multiplex PCR. In the table there are over 150,000 clones, 85% of which are singletons. The sequencing input was PBMCs. The receptors come from a boy younger than 10 in good health and CMV-seronegative.

The CDR3 is CATSRDLGRSYYEQYF. The CDR3 nucleotides read TGTGCCACCAGCAGAGATTTGGGGCGTAGCTACTACGAGCAGTACTTC. V usage is TRBV15 and J usage is TRBJ2-7, with D tentatively TRBD1 (5 bases). Germline values: CDR1 LNHNV, CDR2 YYDKDF (reference sequence). The CDR3 length is 16 residues. Trimming pared 0 bases from V and 3 bases from J, leaving 15 bases between. The full variable domain, its missing parts supplied by reference TRBV15 and TRBJ2-7, is DAMVIQNPRYQVTQFGKPVTLSCSQTLNHNVMYWYQQKSSQAPKLLFHYYDKDFNNEADTPDNFQSRRPNTSFCFLDIRSPGLGDTAMYLCATSRDLGRSYYEQYFGPGTRLTVT.

The chain has TRBV6-1 and TRBJ1-1; D is perhaps TRBD1 (6 bases). V lost 2 bases and J lost 1, with 11 bases in between. The CDR3 is made up of 15 amino acids. In germline, CDR1 is MNHNS, CDR2 SASEGT. The chain's CDR3 is CASSERQGTNTEAFF. In DNA, the CDR3 is TGTGCCAGCAGTGAACGTCAGGGGACGAACACTGAAGCTTTCTTT.

The table lists this clone with a count of one. The V call is TRBV7-2, the J call TRBJ2-7; tentatively, D is TRBD1 (7 bases). CDR3 length equals 14 residues. Trimming left V 2 bases short and J 2 bases short, with 10 bases between. The germline CDR1 and CDR2 sequences are SGHTA and FQGNSA. The CDR3 sequence: CASSLRRGPYEQYF. The CDR3 DNA sequence: TGTGCCAGCAGCTTACGGAGGGGGCCCTACGAGCAGTACTTC.

The rearrangement joins TRBV28 to TRBJ1-1; D remains unclear. Deletions cut 8 bases from V and 5 bases from J, with 6 bases between. Germline lookup yields CDR1 MDHEN and CDR2 SYDVKM. The CDR3 loop spans 10 amino acids. Here the CDR3 reads CASWETEAFF. As DNA, the CDR3 is TGTGCCAGCTGGGAGACTGAAGCTTTCTTT.

The V gene is TRBV9, the J gene TRBJ2-1; TRBD2 matches 7 bases. Trimming removed 0 bases from V and 9 bases from J; junction bases left unmatched: 9. This CDR3 has 15 amino acids. Germline values: CDR1 SGDLS, CDR2 YYNGEE. CDR3 residues: CASSVGGRGDGEQFF. The CDR3 DNA reads TGTGCCAGCAGCGTAGGCGGGAGAGGTGATGGTGAGCAGTTCTTC.

This sequence joins TRBV29-1 and TRBJ2-2; 15 bases agree with TRBD2. Germline assignment: CDR1 SQVTM and CDR2 ANQGSEA. This CDR3 spans 20 amino acids. With 3 bases clipped from V and 4 bases from J, the junction kept 15 bases outside the gene matches. In nucleotides, the CDR3 is TGCAGCGTTGATATACTTATTCCGGGACTAGCGGGAGGAGGCACCGGGGAGCTGTTTTTT. Translating it yields CSVDILIPGLAGGGTGELFF.

The chain uses TRBV15 and TRBJ2-2; no clear D gene. CDR1 LNHNV and CDR2 YYDKDF come from the germline V gene (reference sequence). V was clipped by 7 bases and J by 3 bases, with 12 bases between them. The CDR3 contains 14 residues. In DNA form, the CDR3 reads TGTGCCACCAACCAACCGCAGGACACCGGGGAGCTGTTTTTT. It encodes CATNQPQDTGELFF. Full variable domain (outside the CDR3, taken from reference TRBV15 and TRBJ2-2): DAMVIQNPRYQVTQFGKPVTLSCSQTLNHNVMYWYQQKSSQAPKLLFHYYDKDFNNEADTPDNFQSRRPNTSFCFLDIRSPGLGDTAMYLCATNQPQDTGELFFGEGSRLTVL.

The CDR3 DNA sequence: TGTGCCAGCAGTACGACAGGGCCGAGTTCTGGAAACACCATATATTTT. Its translation is CASSTTGPSSGNTIYF. This sequence joins TRBV25-1 and TRBJ1-3, with TRBD1 identical over 7 bases. Trimming removed 5 bases from V and 1 base from J; junction bases left unmatched: 8. The CDR3 has 16 amino acids. CDR1 is MGHDK, CDR2 SYGVNS, per germline.

The V gene is TRBV28, the J gene TRBJ1-2; no firm D call. The V end lost 5 bases, the J end lost 9 bases, and 10 bases lay between the germline ends. This CDR3 spans 11 amino acids. CDR1 is MDHEN and CDR2 is SYDVKM in the germline V gene. CDR3 protein: CASSHTASYTF. For the CDR3, the DNA is TGTGCCAGCAGTCATACAGCAAGCTACACCTTC.

The J gene is TRBJ1-4, the V gene TRBV6-5; D call uncertain. Per germline, CDR1 MNHEY and CDR2 SVGAGI. V dropped 2 bases and J dropped 0 bases, with 7 bases sitting between them. There are 15 residues in the CDR3. The CDR3 reads CASSYSGATNEKLFF. CDR3 coding DNA: TGTGCCAGCAGTTACAGTGGAGCAACTAATGAAAAACTGTTTTTT.

V and J are TRBV5-1 and TRBJ1-2; 12 positions agree with TRBD1. Per the germline V gene, CDR1 is SGHRS and CDR2 is YFSETQ. With V trimmed by 0 bases and J by 4 bases, 7 bases remained unmatched. CDR3 length equals 17 residues. CDR3 sequence: CASSLGGDRGLVYGYTF. CDR3 bases: TGCGCCAGCAGCTTGGGAGGGGACAGGGGGCTGGTCTATGGCTACACCTTC. The whole variable domain, remainder taken from reference TRBV5-1 and TRBJ1-2, is KAGVTQTPRYLIKTRGQQVTLSCSPISGHRSVSWYQQTPGQGLQFLFEYFSETQRNKGNFPGRFSGRQFSNSRSEMNVSTLELGDSALYLCASSLGGDRGLVYGYTFGSGTRLTVV.

This clone was counted a single time. The chain is built from TRBV6-5 and TRBJ1-6; TRBD1 is a possible D gene (5 bases). The CDR3 is 15 residues long. Germline V lookup: CDR1 MNHEY, CDR2 SVGAGI. V shed 3 bases and J shed 6 bases, with 12 bases lying between them. CDR3 coding DNA: TGTGCCAGCAGTTATTTGGACGGGGGTAATTCACCCCTCCACTTT. It encodes CASSYLDGGNSPLHF.

The chain joins TRBV21-1 to TRBJ2-7; TRBD1, the table's D call, was not compared with the DNA. TRBV21-1 is an annotated pseudogene. This CDR3 has 13 amino acids. CDR3 coding DNA: TGTGCCAGCAGCAAGGGACAGGGCTACGAGCAGTACTTC. The encoded protein is CASSKGQGYEQYF.

The chain links TRBV7-2 to TRBJ1-2; D may be TRBD1 (5 bases). The V gene's germline CDR1 is SGHTA and CDR2 FQGNSA. The CDR3 totals 14 residues. Trimming cost V 4 bases and J 2 bases, with 11 bases left between them. The CDR3 loop is CASSSNSGNYGYTF. CDR3 sequence (DNA): TGTGCCAGCAGCTCAAATTCAGGGAACTATGGCTACACCTTC.

As to this clone: Compared with germline, one end of the junction differs, possibly owing to a read error. J is TRBJ2-2 and V is TRBV7-9; D perhaps matches TRBD1 (5 bases). The CDR3 extends over 14 amino acids. Germline-derived CDR1 and CDR2 are SEHNR and FQNEAQ (reference sequence). This chain's CDR3 is CSSSLSRGIGELFF. The CDR3 DNA reads as TGTTCCAGCAGCTTATCTAGGGGAATAGGGGAGCTGTTTTTT.

The V call is TRBV7-9, the J call TRBJ1-5; possible D gene TRBD1, 6 bases. V gave up 5 bases and J gave up 2 bases, with 13 bases separating them. Germline CDR1 and CDR2: SEHNR and FQNEAQ (reference sequence). CDR3 size: 15 residues. CDR3: CASSDSDSGNQPQHF. CDR3 in DNA: TGTGCCAGCAGCGACTCGGACAGCGGCAATCAGCCCCAGCATTTT.

J is TRBJ2-7 and V is TRBV7-9; possibly TRBD2 for D (5 bases). The germline V gene encodes CDR1 SEHNR and CDR2 FQNEAQ (reference sequence). CDR3 length: 12 residues. V shed 5 bases and J shed 8 bases, with 13 bases lying between them. Here the CDR3 DNA reads TGTGCCAGCAGCGAGTCGCCGGGGAAGCAGTACTTC. As protein: CASSESPGKQYF.

V and J are TRBV6-1 and TRBJ1-2; D ambiguous. The CDR3 totals 15 residues. Trimming cost V 10 bases and J 4 bases, with 22 bases left between them. Germline loops: CDR1 MNHNS, CDR2 SASEGT. The CDR3 loop is CATLPLGRQTYGYTF. DNA of the CDR3: TGTGCCACCCTACCCCTCGGGAGGCAGACCTATGGCTACACCTTC.

The V call is TRBV4-1, the J call TRBJ2-2; 7 bases match TRBD2. Looked up from germline, CDR1 is MGHRA and CDR2 is YSYEKL. V dropped 4 bases and J dropped 4; count of bases not matched to a gene: 9. There are 16 residues in the CDR3. CDR3 nucleotides: TGCGCCAGCAGCCTCGTGGAGGGGAGGGGCACCGGGGAGCTGTTTTTT. Protein: CASSLVEGRGTGELFF.

The chain combines TRBV6-1 with TRBJ2-3; D is perhaps TRBD1 (7 bases). CDR3 length: 13 residues. CDR1 is MNHNS, CDR2 SASEGT, per germline. Trimming left V 4 bases short and J 5 bases short, with 10 bases between. CDR3 DNA: TGTGCCAGCAGTGGACAGGGACTAGATACGCAGTATTTT. Translation: CASSGQGLDTQYF.